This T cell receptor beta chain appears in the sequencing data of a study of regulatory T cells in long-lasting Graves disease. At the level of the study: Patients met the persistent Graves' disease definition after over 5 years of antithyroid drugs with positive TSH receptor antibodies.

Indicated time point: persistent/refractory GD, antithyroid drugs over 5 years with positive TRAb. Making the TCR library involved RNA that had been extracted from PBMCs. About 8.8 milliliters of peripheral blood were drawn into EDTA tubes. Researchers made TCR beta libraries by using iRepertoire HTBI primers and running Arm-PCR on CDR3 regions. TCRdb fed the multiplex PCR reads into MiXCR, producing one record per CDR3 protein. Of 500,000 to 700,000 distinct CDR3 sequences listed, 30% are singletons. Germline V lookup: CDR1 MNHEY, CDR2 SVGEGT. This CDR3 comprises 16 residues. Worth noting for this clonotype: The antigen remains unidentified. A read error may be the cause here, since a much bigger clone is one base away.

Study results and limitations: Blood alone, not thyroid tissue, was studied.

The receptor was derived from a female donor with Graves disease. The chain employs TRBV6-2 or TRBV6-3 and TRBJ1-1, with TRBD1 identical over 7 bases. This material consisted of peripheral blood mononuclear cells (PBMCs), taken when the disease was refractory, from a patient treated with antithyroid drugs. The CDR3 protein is CASSYLTTGLNTEALF. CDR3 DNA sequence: TGTGCCAGCAGTTACCTAACGACAGGGCTGAACACTGAAGCTCTCTTT.